The 25 T cell receptor beta chains listed next were all sequenced from one sample in a study of human T cells and chemical hapten exposure. Sample time point: pre-sensitization, week 0. Treatment here: therapeutic diphenylcyclopropenone sensitization with weekly scalp DPC. TCRdb reprocessed the RACE reads with MiXCR, giving one entry per CDR3 protein. The data contain some 39,000 distinct CDR3 sequences, roughly 7.2% of them singletons. This specimen was whole blood, taken in connection with sensitization to the hapten diphenylcyclopropenone (DPC). The receptors come from a woman between 45 and 65 years old with alopecia areata. Some clones in this sample may be carry-over from other donors' samples.

This clonotype was seen at least ten times. V and J are TRBV7-2 and TRBJ2-3; 11 bases map to TRBD2. CDR1 is SGHTA and CDR2 is FQGNSA in the germline V gene. V shed 0 bases, J shed 5 bases, and the junction held 7 bases outside the gene matches. CDR3 size: 17 residues. The CDR3 sequence: CASSLARSGRALDTQYF. CDR3 coding DNA: TGTGCCAGCAGCTTAGCGCGTAGCGGGAGGGCCTTAGATACGCAGTATTTT.

Ten or more counts support this clonotype. The chain recombines TRBV21-1 with TRBJ2-2; the table's TRBD2 call for D was not verified on the DNA. TRBV21-1 is classified as a pseudogene. This CDR3 contains 18 residues. DNA of the CDR3: TGTGCCAGCAGCAAACTGGCTAGCGGGATCCAGGGCACCGGGGAGCTGTTTTTT. Protein product: CASSKLASGIQGTGELFF.

This clonotype was detected many times. This chain uses TRBV28 with TRBJ2-3; 9 bases line up with TRBD2. Germline V gene sequence: CDR1 MDHEN, CDR2 SYDVKM. CDR3 length equals 16 residues. V shed 6 bases, J shed 7 bases, and the junction held 14 bases outside the gene matches. In DNA, the CDR3 is TGTGCCAGCAGAAAGATAGCGGGAGAGTTAGTGAATACGCAGTATTTT. It codes for CASRKIAGELVNTQYF.

This clonotype appeared many times. This chain links TRBV6-1 with TRBJ1-2, with no clear D. Germline V gene data show CDR1 as MNHNS and CDR2 as SASEGT. Trimming removed 5 bases at V and 5 bases at J, with 9 bases between. This CDR3 contains 12 residues. CDR3 DNA: TGTGCCAGCAGTCTCACGTATTATGGCTACACCTTC. Protein: CASSLTYYGYTF.

The chain carries TRBV28 and TRBJ1-1; D gene ambiguous. This CDR3 is 12 amino acids long. Trimming cost V 3 bases and J 7 bases, with 9 bases left between them. CDR1 and CDR2 (germline): MDHEN, SYDVKM. CDR3: CASSLGQFEAFF. In nucleotides, the CDR3 is TGTGCCAGCAGTTTGGGCCAGTTTGAAGCTTTCTTT. The variable domain in full, completed from reference TRBV28 and TRBJ1-1, reads DVKVTQSSRYLVKRTGEKVFLECVQDMDHENMFWYRQDPGLGLRLIYFSYDVKMKEKGDIPEGYSVSREKKERFSLILESASTNQTSMYLCASSLGQFEAFFGQGTRLTVV.

This clonotype was recorded a few times. The chain links TRBV28 to TRBJ2-4; 9 bases map to TRBD2. V lost 5 bases, J lost 1 base, and 6 bases stayed unmatched. The CDR3 runs to 16 residues. Per germline, CDR1 MDHEN and CDR2 SYDVKM. The CDR3 DNA reads TGTGCCAGCAGTATCCCAGGACTAGCGGCCAAAAACATTCAGTACTTC. This sequence encodes CASSIPGLAAKNIQYF.

This clonotype was counted many times. The chain links TRBV30 to TRBJ1-6, with a possible D match to TRBD1 (5 bases). CDR1 and CDR2 (germline): GTSNPN, SVGIG (reference sequence). Trimming removed 4 bases from V and 7 bases from J, with 14 bases in between. The CDR3 spans 14 residues. The CDR3 nucleotides are TGTGCCTGGAAGGAGTGGGCAGGGAATTCACCCCTCCACTTT. It encodes CAWKEWAGNSPLHF.

This clonotype was detected many times. This chain joins TRBV28 and TRBJ2-1; possible D gene TRBD2, 6 bases. The V end was cut by 5 bases, the J end by 2 bases, with 16 bases between. Germline lookup yields CDR1 MDHEN and CDR2 SYDVKM. The CDR3 extends over 16 amino acids. CDR3 nucleotides: TGTGCCAGCAGTCTTGGGGTGGCGGGACCCTACAATGAGCAGTTCTTC. Protein: CASSLGVAGPYNEQFF.

This clonotype was seen repeatedly, ten times or more. The chain uses TRBV14 and TRBJ2-2; D possibly corresponds to TRBD1 (5 bases). The V gene's germline CDR1 is SGHDN and CDR2 FVKESK. The CDR3 covers 14 residues. With 4 bases removed from V and 8 bases from J, the gap between germline ends came to 14 bases. CDR3 DNA: TGTGCCAGCAGCCGGGGCAGGTACTCGGGGGAGCTGTTTTTT. Protein: CASSRGRYSGELFF.

This clonotype was seen ten or more times. The CDR3 sequence is CASSFQGLAGLNTGELFF. The CDR3 DNA reads as TGTGCCAGCAGCTTTCAGGGACTAGCGGGACTGAACACCGGGGAGCTGTTTTTT. The genes are TRBV11-2 and TRBJ2-2, with TRBD2 matching over 13 bases. Trimming at V came to 3 bases and at J to 1 base, leaving 5 bases not matched to a gene. The germline V gene has CDR1 SGHAT and CDR2 FQNNGV. The CDR3 is 18 residues long.

The sample holds many counts of this clonotype. The gene calls are TRBV18 and TRBJ2-3, with 12 bases matching TRBD1. CDR1 and CDR2 from the germline V gene are KGHSH and LQKENI. The J segment lost 6 bases and the V segment lost 3 bases, leaving 10 bases of the junction unmatched. The CDR3 covers 17 residues. This CDR3 reads CASSPSLGQGASDTQYF. CDR3 nucleotides: TGTGCCAGCTCACCCTCGCTGGGACAGGGGGCGTCGGATACGCAGTATTTT. The variable domain in full, with the rest retrieved from reference TRBV18 and TRBJ2-3, is NAGVMQNPRHLVRRRGQEARLRCSPMKGHSHVYWYRQLPEEGLKFMVYLQKENIIDESGMPKERFSAEFPKEGPSILRIQQVVRGDSAAYFCASSPSLGQGASDTQYFGPGTRLTVL.

The chain recombines TRBV3-1 with TRBJ2-7; the D gene is possibly TRBD1 (5 bases). The CDR3 runs 16 residues. CDR1 and CDR2 from the germline V gene are LGHDT and YNNKEL (reference sequence). Trimming pared 3 bases from V and 2 bases from J, leaving 17 bases between. The CDR3 loop reads CASSHLFPTEAYEQYF. The CDR3 DNA reads TGTGCCAGCAGCCACCTATTTCCGACAGAGGCCTACGAGCAGTACTTC.

The chain employs TRBV4-3 and TRBJ1-6, with no clear D. Trimming removed 1 base from V and 9 bases from J, with 4 bases in between. Germline V lookup: CDR1 LGHNA, CDR2 YSLEER. The CDR3 has 12 amino acids. The CDR3 DNA follows: TGCGCCAGCAGCCAAGTCGGTTCACCCCTCCACTTT. It codes for CASSQVGSPLHF.

At least ten counts were recorded for this clonotype. The gene calls are TRBV12-3 or TRBV12-4 and TRBJ2-1, with D uncertain. Trimming pared 2 bases from V and 0 bases from J, leaving 11 bases between. The CDR3 spans 16 residues. CDR3 loop: CASSLSERFSYNEQFF. The DNA of the CDR3 is TGTGCCAGCAGTTTAAGTGAGAGATTCTCCTACAATGAGCAGTTCTTC.

This clonotype was picked up many times. The chain carries TRBV18 and TRBJ1-5; no clear D gene. Per the germline V gene, CDR1 is KGHSH and CDR2 is LQKENI. The CDR3 covers 16 residues. Trimming took 6 bases from V and 11 from J, leaving 26 bases between them. The chain's CDR3 is CASSPSTGRGNRAQHF. CDR3 bases: TGTGCCAGCTCCCCTTCAACCGGTCGTGGGAATCGGGCCCAGCATTTT.

This clonotype was counted at least ten times. The chain is built from TRBV19 and TRBJ2-3; D possibly corresponds to TRBD2 (5 bases). From germline, CDR1 is LNHDA and CDR2 SQIVND (reference sequence). V was cut by 7 bases and J by 3 bases, with 17 bases left in between. The CDR3 sequence is 15 residues long. The DNA of the CDR3 is TGTGCCAGTACCCAACTAGGAAGTGCGACAGATACGCAGTATTTT. Translated, it gives CASTQLGSATDTQYF.

This clonotype was recorded many times. V and J are TRBV11-2 and TRBJ2-5, with D possibly being TRBD1 or TRBD2 (5 bases each). Germline-derived CDR1 and CDR2 are SGHAT and FQNNGV. This CDR3 contains 15 residues. V was pared by 5 bases and J by 1 base, with 14 bases between. Written as DNA, the CDR3 is TGTGCCAGCAGCAACGGCCCGGGACGCCAAGAGACCCAGTACTTC. This codes for CASSNGPGRQETQYF.

This clonotype has ten or more counts. This rearrangement joins TRBV6-1 to TRBJ2-1; D uncertain. V lost 8 bases and J 7 bases, leaving 12 bases between the germline ends. The V gene's germline CDR1 is MNHNS and CDR2 SASEGT. The CDR3 consists of 12 residues. The CDR3 nucleotides are TGTGCCAGCGGCCAGTGGATGAATGAGCAGTTCTTC. Protein product: CASGQWMNEQFF.

This clonotype was counted at least ten times. The rearrangement joins TRBV12-3 or TRBV12-4 to TRBJ1-1; D is unresolved. With 3 bases removed from V and 1 base from J, the gap between germline ends came to 12 bases. This CDR3 is built from 15 residues. The CDR3 DNA follows: TGTGCCAGCAGTTTGGCGTCCAGGACGAACACTGAAGCTTTCTTT. Its translation: CASSLASRTNTEAFF.

The J gene is TRBJ2-3, the V gene TRBV29-1; 8 nucleotides line up with TRBD1. The germline gives CDR1 SQVTM, CDR2 ANQGSEA. The CDR3 consists of 14 residues. Losses at the gene ends were 3 bases for V and 6 bases for J; bases not matched to a gene: 8. The CDR3 sequence is CSVEGRQGTDTQYF. The CDR3 bases are TGCAGCGTTGAGGGGAGACAGGGGACCGATACGCAGTATTTT.

The CDR3 loop is CASASGGGTDTQYF. CDR3 nucleotide sequence: TGTGCCAGCGCATCAGGGGGCGGCACAGATACGCAGTATTTT. V and J are TRBV19 and TRBJ2-3, with TRBD1 identical over 8 bases. The CDR3 runs 14 residues. After removal of 9 bases from V and 1 base from J, the junction contained 6 bases not matched to a gene. CDR1 and CDR2 (germline): LNHDA, SQIVND (reference sequence). The whole variable domain, remainder taken from reference TRBV19 and TRBJ2-3, is DGGITQSPKYLFRKEGQNVTLSCEQNLNHDAMYWYRQDPGQGLRLIYYSQIVNDFQKGDIAEGYSVSREKKESFPLTVTSAQKNPTAFYLCASASGGGTDTQYFGPGTRLTVL.

This clonotype was found many times. The V and J genes are TRBV6-5 and TRBJ1-6; the D gene is possibly TRBD1 (5 bases). The CDR3 covers 13 residues. Trimming shortened V by 6 bases and J by 11 bases, and 14 bases separated the two germline ends. The germline V gene encodes CDR1 MNHEY and CDR2 SVGAGI. The CDR3 is CASSGAAGAPLHF. CDR3 nucleotide sequence: TGTGCCAGCAGCGGTGCAGCGGGGGCACCCCTCCACTTT.

This clonotype was observed once. A much bigger clone sits one base away, suggesting this may be a read error. A read error is likely, as this CDR3 ends without the conserved phenylalanine or tryptophan. J is TRBJ2-5 and V is TRBV6-2 or TRBV6-3, with D perhaps matching TRBD1 (6 bases). The CDR3 length is 13 residues. Germline V lookup: CDR1 MNHEY, CDR2 SVGEGT. V lost 5 bases, J lost 2 bases, and 9 bases lay in between. This chain's CDR3 is CASSRGQQETQYY. For the CDR3, the DNA is TGTGCCAGCAGTCGGGGACAACAAGAGACCCAGTACTAC.

This clonotype has only one observation. The CDR3 bases are TGTGCCAGCAGTCAGGGGGGCGGGGAGCTGTTTTTT. Its protein is CASSQGGGELFF. V usage is TRBV12-3 or TRBV12-4 and J usage is TRBJ2-2, with D perhaps matching TRBD1 (7 bases). V was pared by 5 bases and J by 7 bases, with 8 bases between. The CDR3 has 12 residues.

This clonotype was seen many times. The chain carries TRBV7-9 and TRBJ1-6; TRBD1 aligns across 7 bases. CDR3 length equals 16 residues. Germline CDR1 is SEHNR and CDR2 is FQNEAQ (reference sequence). Unmatched junction bases numbered 11, after V lost 5 bases and J lost 7 bases. DNA for the CDR3: TGTGCCAGCAGCCCACTCGGACAGGCACGAAATTCACCCCTCCACTTT. Amino acid sequence: CASSPLGQARNSPLHF.